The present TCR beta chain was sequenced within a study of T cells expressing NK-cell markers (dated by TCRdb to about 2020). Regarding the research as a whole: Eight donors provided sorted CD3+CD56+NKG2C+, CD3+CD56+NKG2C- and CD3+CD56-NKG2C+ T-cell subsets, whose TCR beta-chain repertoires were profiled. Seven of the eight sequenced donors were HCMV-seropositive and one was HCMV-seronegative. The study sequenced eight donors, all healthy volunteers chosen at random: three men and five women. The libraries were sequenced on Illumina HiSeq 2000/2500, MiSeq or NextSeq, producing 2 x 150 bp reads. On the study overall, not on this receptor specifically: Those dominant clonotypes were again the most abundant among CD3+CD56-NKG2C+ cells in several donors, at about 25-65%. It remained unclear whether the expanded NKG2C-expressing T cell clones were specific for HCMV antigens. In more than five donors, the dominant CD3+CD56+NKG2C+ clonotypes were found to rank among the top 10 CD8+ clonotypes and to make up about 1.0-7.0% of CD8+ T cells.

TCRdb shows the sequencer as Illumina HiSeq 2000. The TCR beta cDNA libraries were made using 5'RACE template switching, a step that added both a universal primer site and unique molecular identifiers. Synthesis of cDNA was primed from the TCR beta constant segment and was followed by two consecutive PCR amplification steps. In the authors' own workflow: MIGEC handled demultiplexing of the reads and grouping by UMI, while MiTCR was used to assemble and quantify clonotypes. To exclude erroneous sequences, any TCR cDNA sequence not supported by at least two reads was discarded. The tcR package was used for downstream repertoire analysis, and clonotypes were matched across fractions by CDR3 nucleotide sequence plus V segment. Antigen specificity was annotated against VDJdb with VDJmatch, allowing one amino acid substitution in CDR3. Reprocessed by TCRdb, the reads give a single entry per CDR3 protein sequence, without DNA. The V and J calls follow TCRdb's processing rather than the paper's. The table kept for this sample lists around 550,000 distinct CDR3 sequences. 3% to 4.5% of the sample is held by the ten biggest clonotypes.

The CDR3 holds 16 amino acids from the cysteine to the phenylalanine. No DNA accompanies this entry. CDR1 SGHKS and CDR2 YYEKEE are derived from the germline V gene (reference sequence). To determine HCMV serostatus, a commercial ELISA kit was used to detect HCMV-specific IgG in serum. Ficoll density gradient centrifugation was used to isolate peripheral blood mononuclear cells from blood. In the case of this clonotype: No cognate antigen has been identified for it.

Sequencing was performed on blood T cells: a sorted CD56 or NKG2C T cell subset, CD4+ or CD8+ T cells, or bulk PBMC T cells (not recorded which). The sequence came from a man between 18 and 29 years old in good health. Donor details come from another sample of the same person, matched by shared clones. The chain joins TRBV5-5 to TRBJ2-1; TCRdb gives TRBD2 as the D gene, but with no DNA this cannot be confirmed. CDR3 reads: CASSLAVSGRFNEQFF.